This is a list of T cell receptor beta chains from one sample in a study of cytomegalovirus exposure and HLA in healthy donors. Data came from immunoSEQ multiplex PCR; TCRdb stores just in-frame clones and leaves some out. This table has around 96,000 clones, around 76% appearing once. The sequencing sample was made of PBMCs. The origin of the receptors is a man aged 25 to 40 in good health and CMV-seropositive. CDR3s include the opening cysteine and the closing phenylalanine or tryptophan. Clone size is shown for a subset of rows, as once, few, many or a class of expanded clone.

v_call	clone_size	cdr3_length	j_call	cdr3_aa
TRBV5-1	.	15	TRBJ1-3	CASSLERQAGNTIYF
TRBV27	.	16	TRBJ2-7	CASSLWAGGLGLEQYF
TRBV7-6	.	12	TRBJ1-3	CASSRSENTIYF
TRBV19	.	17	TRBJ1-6	CASSKRGGRLPNSPLHF
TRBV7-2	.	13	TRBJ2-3	CASRLAAGDTQYF
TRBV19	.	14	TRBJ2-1	CATKWGRTNNEQFF
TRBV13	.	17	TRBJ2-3	CASSSTEIAGNTDTQYF
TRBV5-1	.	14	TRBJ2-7	CASSLLLTSYEQYF
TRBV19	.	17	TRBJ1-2	CASRGKTGAPSRYGYTF
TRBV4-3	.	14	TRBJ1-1	CASSQDAGYTEAFF
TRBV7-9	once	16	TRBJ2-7	CASSLNRFPLSYEQYF
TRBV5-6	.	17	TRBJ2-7	CASSLRLAGGESYGQYF
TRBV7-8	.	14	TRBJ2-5	CASSLTQVLETQYF
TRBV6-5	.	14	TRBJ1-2	CASAAGAANYGYTF